A single sample gave rise to the 9 T cell receptor beta chains below, sequenced in a study of human T cells and chemical hapten exposure. Via MiXCR, TCRdb re-called the RACE reads, giving one row per CDR3 protein. Among under 400,000 distinct CDR3 sequences listed, less than 6.5% were seen once. The time point was: pre-sensitization, week 0. Treatment reported: therapeutic diphenylcyclopropenone sensitization with weekly scalp DPC. Sequenced material: whole blood, taken in connection with sensitization to the hapten diphenylcyclopropenone (DPC). These receptor sequences come from a woman aged 50 to 60 with alopecia areata. Some clones in this sample may be carry-over from other donors' samples.

The chain couples TRBV20-1 to TRBJ2-5; no reliable D call. The length of the CDR3 is 17 residues. The germline gives CDR1 DFQATT, CDR2 SNEGSKA (reference sequence). Deletions cut 0 bases from V and 0 bases from J, with 17 bases between. This CDR3 reads CSARDRLHLPYQETQYF. The CDR3 nucleotides read TGCAGTGCTAGAGATCGTTTGCACCTACCGTACCAAGAGACCCAGTACTTC.

This clonotype has just a few counts. The chain uses TRBV2 and TRBJ1-1; D unresolved. V was clipped by 7 bases and J by 6 bases, with 12 bases between them. CDR3 size: 12 residues. The germline V gene encodes CDR1 SNHLY and CDR2 FYNNEI. CDR3 sequence: CASTHVDPEAFF. Here the CDR3 DNA reads TGTGCCAGCACCCACGTGGACCCTGAAGCTTTCTTT.

This clonotype was counted only a few times. The rearrangement joins TRBV18 to TRBJ2-4; D is unresolved. In germline, CDR1 is KGHSH, CDR2 LQKENI. V lost 5 bases and J 10 bases, leaving 15 bases between the germline ends. The length of the CDR3 is 13 residues. DNA of the CDR3: TGTGCCAGCTCAGACTCGTCCAGCCAGATTCAGTACTTC. It codes for CASSDSSSQIQYF.

This clonotype was counted between two and nine times. The rearrangement joins TRBV28 to TRBJ1-2; TRBD1 aligns across 11 bases. In germline, CDR1 is MDHEN, CDR2 SYDVKM. J was trimmed by 3 bases and V by 3 bases; bases with no gene match: 15. The CDR3 totals 19 residues. CDR3 protein: CASSFVVRTGGADDYGYTF. As DNA, the CDR3 is TGTGCCAGCAGTTTTGTGGTACGGACAGGGGGCGCAGATGACTATGGCTACACCTTC.

Ten or more counts support this clonotype. The rearrangement joins TRBV7-6 to TRBJ1-1; 7 nucleotides match TRBD1. Germline V gene data show CDR1 as SGHVS and CDR2 as FNYEAQ. The CDR3 sequence is 16 residues long. V shed 1 base and J 1 base; nucleotides not matched to a gene: 6. The CDR3 sequence: CASSLGAGGPNTEAFF. CDR3 in DNA: TGTGCCAGCAGCTTAGGGGCAGGGGGGCCGAACACTGAAGCTTTCTTT. The entire variable domain, with the rest obtained from reference TRBV7-6 and TRBJ1-1, is as follows: GAGVSQSPRYKVTKRGQDVALRCDPISGHVSLYWYRQALGQGPEFLTYFNYEAQQDKSGLPNDRFSAERPEGSISTLTIQRTEQRDSAMYRCASSLGAGGPNTEAFFGQGTRLTVV.

This sequence joins TRBV6-5 and TRBJ1-6; D is perhaps TRBD1 (5 bases). Germline V CDR1 and CDR2: MNHEY, SVGAGI. Deletions cut 0 bases from V and 6 bases from J, with 12 bases between. This CDR3 contains 16 residues. CDR3 bases: TGTGCCAGCAGTTACTCGGCGGTCAGGGTTAATTCACCCCTCCACTTT. This encodes CASSYSAVRVNSPLHF.

This clonotype came up many times. The chain is built from TRBV5-6 and TRBJ1-6; D is unclear. Germline V gene sequence: CDR1 SGHDT, CDR2 YYEEEE. The CDR3 extends over 15 amino acids. V lost 4 bases and J lost 5, with 13 bases in between. CDR3 coding DNA: TGTGCCAGCAGCCCCTTCGGGCGGCATAATTCACCCCTCCACTTT. Protein: CASSPFGRHNSPLHF.

A few counts support this clonotype. V and J are TRBV4-1 and TRBJ1-4, with D unresolved. Germline V gene data show CDR1 as MGHRA and CDR2 as YSYEKL. Deletions cut 1 base from V and 12 bases from J, with 9 bases between. This CDR3 spans 12 amino acids. The CDR3 spells CASSQAGEQLFF. The CDR3 DNA reads as TGCGCCAGCAGCCAAGCCGGGGAGCAACTGTTTTTT.

Many counts were recorded for this clonotype. This chain joins TRBV12-3 or TRBV12-4 and TRBJ1-6; D is ambiguous. Trimming stripped 3 bases from V and 7 bases from J, with 10 bases between. This CDR3 is built from 14 residues. In nucleotides, the CDR3 is TGTGCCAGCAGTTTCCACGGCGCCAATTCACCCCTCCACTTT. It encodes CASSFHGANSPLHF.